Shown below are 31 T cell receptor beta chains from a single sample sequenced in a study of sequential checkpoint blockade in melanoma. Noted treatment: randomized to nivolumab then ipilimumab (arm A) or the reverse (arm B). The assay was immunoSEQ multiplex PCR, and TCRdb's table has in-frame clones only and misses some. The sample carries about 8,400 clones, over 85% recorded once. Sequences were derived from CD8+ T cells sorted from blood (inferred from file names), sampled from a patient given nivolumab and ipilimumab in sequence. These receptors were collected from a human donor with melanoma.

This chain uses TRBV9 with TRBJ1-2, with 8 bases matching TRBD1. The CDR3 runs to 14 residues. V was pared by 4 bases and J by 3 bases, with 5 bases of the junction left unmatched. Germline-derived CDR1 and CDR2 are SGDLS and YYNGEE. The DNA for the CDR3 is TGTGCCAGCAGCCCAATGACAGGGGACTATGGCTACACCTTC. It specifies CASSPMTGDYGYTF.

This chain connects TRBV21-1 to TRBJ1-2. TRBV21-1 is a pseudogene locus. The CDR3 runs to 15 residues. This chain's CDR3 is CASNLPPEGNYGYTF. The CDR3 DNA follows: TGTGCCAGCAACCTTCCTCCGGAGGGAAACTATGGCTACACCTTC.

The V call is TRBV7-8, the J call TRBJ2-7, with 7 bases lining up with TRBD2. In germline, CDR1 is SGHVS, CDR2 FQNEAQ. Trimming removed 5 bases from V and 5 bases from J; junction bases left unmatched: 3. The CDR3 sequence is 12 residues long. CDR3 coding DNA: TGTGCCAGCAGCCTCGGGACTAACGAGCAGTACGTC. It is translated as CASSLGTNEQYV.

In its sample, this clone was seen a few times. The rearrangement joins TRBV23-1 to TRBJ1-1; D remains unclear. TRBV23-1 is labeled an ORF, and its function is uncertain. This CDR3 has 14 amino acids. With 5 bases removed from V and 0 bases from J, the gap between germline ends came to 10 bases. Here the CDR3 reads CASSSCEVNTEAFF. In DNA, the CDR3 is TGCGCCAGCAGTTCCTGTGAGGTGAACACTGAAGCTTTCTTT.

The chain couples TRBV27 to TRBJ1-2, with TRBD1 as a possible D gene (6 bases). With 0 bases removed from V and 3 bases from J, the gap between germline ends came to 17 bases. CDR3 length: 17 residues. Looked up from germline, CDR1 is MNHEY and CDR2 is SMNVEV (reference sequence). In DNA, the CDR3 is TGTGCCAGCAGTTTATCTATAGTGGGTGGGGGCGACTATGGCTACACCTTC. This gives the protein CASSLSIVGGGDYGYTF.

The J gene is TRBJ1-5, the V gene TRBV19; TRBD1 matches at 10 bases. Trimming at V came to 6 bases and at J to 6 bases, leaving 5 bases not matched to a gene. The germline V gene encodes CDR1 LNHDA and CDR2 SQIVND (reference sequence). The CDR3 has 14 amino acids. The CDR3 DNA sequence: TGTGCCAGTAGAACGGACAGGGGGTTTCAGCCCCAGCATTTT. As protein: CASRTDRGFQPQHF. The complete variable domain, with remaining parts taken from reference TRBV19 and TRBJ1-5, reads DGGITQSPKYLFRKEGQNVTLSCEQNLNHDAMYWYRQDPGQGLRLIYYSQIVNDFQKGDIAEGYSVSREKKESFPLTVTSAQKNPTAFYLCASRTDRGFQPQHFGDGTRLSIL.

The chain combines TRBV11-3 with TRBJ1-2; maybe TRBD1 (5 bases). The V gene lost 0 bases and the J gene lost 3 bases, with 8 bases spanning the gap. The V gene's germline CDR1 is SGHNT and CDR2 YENEEA. The CDR3 runs 14 residues. CDR3 nucleotides: TGTGCCAGCAGCTTAGAGAAGGGGCACTATGGCTACACCTTC. It encodes CASSLEKGHYGYTF.

The gene calls are TRBV19 and TRBJ1-1; D remains unclear. Germline CDR1 and CDR2: LNHDA and SQIVND (reference sequence). V lost 1 base and J lost 4, with 7 bases in between. CDR3 size: 13 residues. The CDR3 DNA reads as TGTGCCAGTAGTATAGGGACTAGCACTGAAGCTTTCTTT. Translated: CASSIGTSTEAFF. Filled out from reference TRBV19 and TRBJ1-1, the complete variable domain reads DGGITQSPKYLFRKEGQNVTLSCEQNLNHDAMYWYRQDPGQGLRLIYYSQIVNDFQKGDIAEGYSVSREKKESFPLTVTSAQKNPTAFYLCASSIGTSTEAFFGQGTRLTVV.

J is TRBJ1-2 and V is TRBV7-9; D may be TRBD1 (5 bases). Trimming shortened V by 5 bases and J by 0 bases, and 13 bases separated the two germline ends. This CDR3 is 15 amino acids long. Germline V gene sequence: CDR1 SEHNR, CDR2 FQNEAQ (reference sequence). DNA of the CDR3: TGTGCCAGCAGCGCCACAGGTGCCCCTAACTATGGCTACACCTTC. Translating it yields CASSATGAPNYGYTF.

The CDR3 region is CATSTGGWRTEAFF. DNA for the CDR3: TGTGCCACCAGCACAGGGGGCTGGCGCACTGAAGCTTTCTTT. The rearrangement joins TRBV15 to TRBJ1-1; 8 bases fit TRBD1. J was trimmed by 4 bases and V by 4 bases; bases with no gene match: 5. The CDR3 runs 14 residues. Germline V gives CDR1 LNHNV, CDR2 YYDKDF (reference sequence).

The genes are TRBV5-4 and TRBJ2-7; TRBD2 might be the D (7 bases). With the DNA end fitting TRBJ2-1 better, the J assignment may be wrong. CDR1 SGHNT and CDR2 YYREEE come from the germline V gene (reference sequence). This CDR3 comprises 16 residues. This chain's CDR3 is CASSPWGGLPIYEQFF. The CDR3 coding sequence is TGTGCCAGCAGCCCCTGGGGGGGGCTCCCGATCTACGAGCAGTTCTTC.

This clone was counted between two and nine times. This chain uses TRBV27 with TRBJ1-1; weak D call: TRBD1 (6 bases). Looked up from germline, CDR1 is MNHEY and CDR2 is SMNVEV (reference sequence). The CDR3 sequence is 13 residues long. Trimming removed 3 bases at V and 9 bases at J, with 14 bases between. The CDR3 DNA is TGTGCCAGCAGTTTCGGGGGGGGCTTACAAGCTTTCTTT. It codes for CASSFGGGLQAFF.

This chain joins TRBV10-3 and TRBJ1-1; D may be TRBD1 (6 bases). V was pared by 4 bases and J by 0 bases, with 21 bases between. The CDR3 has 18 residues. Per the germline V gene, CDR1 is ENHRY and CDR2 is SYGVKD. In nucleotides, the CDR3 is TGTGCCATCAGTGGGCCTGGGCAGGGGAGCTACATGAACACTGAAGCTTTCTTT. It codes for CAISGPGQGSYMNTEAFF.

The gene calls are TRBV4-1 and TRBJ1-5; 10 bases are a match to TRBD1. Germline CDR1 is MGHRA and CDR2 is YSYEKL. The CDR3 extends over 14 amino acids. The V and J ends lost 4 bases and 6 bases, in that order; junction bases with no gene match: 3. The CDR3 reads CASSPGTGVQPQHF. CDR3 nucleotides: TGCGCCAGCAGCCCCGGGACAGGGGTTCAGCCCCAGCATTTT.

This chain uses TRBV19 with TRBJ2-7; D possibly corresponds to TRBD2 (6 bases). Germline loops: CDR1 LNHDA, CDR2 SQIVND (reference sequence). The CDR3 is 14 residues long. V lost 5 bases and J 0 bases, leaving 11 bases between the germline ends. The CDR3 DNA follows: TGTGCCAGTAGTTTTGGTAGCGGCTCCTACGAGCAGTACTTC. Translating gives CASSFGSGSYEQYF.

The genes are TRBV6-6 and TRBJ2-3; D not resolved. The CDR3 is 13 residues long. V was shortened by 5 bases and J by 7 bases, with 13 bases between the two germline ends. The germline V gene has CDR1 MNHNY and CDR2 SVGAGI (reference sequence). The CDR3 coding sequence is TGTGCCAGCAGTGAGGCTCTTCCGAATACGCAGTATTTT. This sequence encodes CASSEALPNTQYF.

The chain recombines TRBV27 with TRBJ2-7; 7 bases are a match to TRBD1. V trimming: 0 bases; J trimming: 3 bases; junction bases outside the gene matches: 2. The V gene's germline CDR1 is MNHEY and CDR2 SMNVEV (reference sequence). The CDR3 loop spans 14 amino acids. CDR3 amino acids: CASSLSTGSYEQYV. CDR3 DNA sequence: TGTGCCAGCAGTTTATCGACAGGGAGCTACGAGCAGTACGTC.

Regarding this clone: No conserved phenylalanine or tryptophan ends this CDR3, so it is likely a read error. Because the CDR3's place on the DNA is in doubt, the DNA is left out and the CDR3 is given as listed by TCRdb. The CDR3 is CASSLGDRVLVL. The chain joins TRBV5-1 to TRBJ1-1; the table's TRBD1 call for D was not verified on the DNA. The CDR3 is 12 residues long, ends included. Germline V gene data show CDR1 as SGHRS and CDR2 as YFSETQ.

This clone was seen just once. The CDR3 bases are TGTGCCAGCAGCTTAATTCGCCAGGGGACAGATACGCAGTATTTT. Residues: CASSLIRQGTDTQYF. This chain links TRBV7-9 with TRBJ2-3, with D possibly TRBD1 on 6 matching bases. V lost 2 bases, J lost 3 bases, and 12 bases lay in between. CDR3 length: 15 residues. Germline values: CDR1 SEHNR, CDR2 FQNEAQ (reference sequence). Using reference TRBV7-9 and TRBJ2-3 for the parts outside the CDR3, the full variable domain is DTGVSQNPRHKITKRGQNVTFRCDPISEHNRLYWYRQTLGQGPEFLTYFQNEAQLEKSRLLSDRFSAERPKGSFSTLEIQRTEQGDSAMYLCASSLIRQGTDTQYFGPGTRLTVL.

This clone has just one count. The chain recombines TRBV7-9 with TRBJ2-7; D is unresolved. The V gene's germline CDR1 is SEHNR and CDR2 FQNEAQ (reference sequence). V was shortened by 5 bases and J by 1 base, with 9 bases between the two germline ends. There are 13 residues in the CDR3. CDR3 nucleotide sequence: TGTGCCAGCAGCCAGCCGGGTTCCTACGAGCAGTACTTC. Encoded protein: CASSQPGSYEQYF.

This clone was detected a few times. Different DNA sequences within this sample yield the same CDR3. The chain joins TRBV6-1 to TRBJ2-7, with a tentative D call TRBD1 (5 bases). V lost 3 bases to trimming and J lost 1 base, with 7 bases between them. CDR1 is MNHNS, CDR2 SASEGT, per germline. The CDR3 sequence is 13 residues long. In nucleotides, the CDR3 is TGTGCCAGCAGTGAGGGGCCGTCCTACGAGCAGTACTTC. Its translation: CASSEGPSYEQYF.

The rearrangement links TRBV19 to TRBJ1-5; maybe TRBD1 (5 bases). The CDR3 has 14 residues. Trimming took 3 bases from V and 4 from J, leaving 10 bases between them. CDR1 and CDR2 (germline): LNHDA, SQIVND (reference sequence). CDR3 protein: CASSMLQENQPQHF. DNA of the CDR3: TGTGCCAGTAGTATGTTACAGGAGAATCAGCCCCAGCATTTT.

The chain carries TRBV7-8 and TRBJ2-7, with TRBD2 matching 11 bases. Per germline, CDR1 SGHVS and CDR2 FQNEAQ. The CDR3 loop spans 15 amino acids. V gave up 0 bases and J gave up 3 bases; unmatched junction bases: 1. The CDR3 reads CASSLALAGGYEQYF. The CDR3, as DNA: TGTGCCAGCAGCTTAGCCCTAGCGGGAGGCTACGAGCAGTACTTC.

The J gene is TRBJ2-1, the V gene TRBV2, with TRBD2 as a possible D gene (6 bases). Germline CDR1 and CDR2: SNHLY and FYNNEI. CDR3 length: 14 amino acids. V lost 4 bases and J lost 4, with 11 bases in between. The CDR3 DNA reads as TGTGCCAGCAGTGTTTGGGGACTTTACAATGAGCAGTTCTTC. This encodes CASSVWGLYNEQFF.

The chain uses TRBV6-5 and TRBJ1-2, with TRBD1 identical over 9 bases. Trimming removed 5 bases from V and 8 bases from J; junction bases left unmatched: 12. There are 15 residues in the CDR3. Germline V CDR1 and CDR2: MNHEY, SVGAGI. The DNA of the CDR3 is TGTGCCAGCAGTCCGGGGACAGGGCCCGAAGAAGGCTACACCTTC. It codes for CASSPGTGPEEGYTF.

This clone was detected only once. The V call is TRBV11-2, the J call TRBJ1-1; D perhaps matches TRBD1 (6 bases). Germline V gene sequence: CDR1 SGHAT, CDR2 FQNNGV. V was trimmed by 6 bases and J by 6 bases, leaving 29 bases between them. The CDR3 runs 18 residues. The CDR3 DNA follows: TGTGCCAGCAGTTTTAACCCTCGTGAACAGGGAAGTGGTCCTGAAGCTTTCTTT. Its translation: CASSFNPREQGSGPEAFF. The whole variable domain, filled in from reference TRBV11-2 and TRBJ1-1, reads EAGVAQSPRYKIIEKRQSVAFWCNPISGHATLYWYQQILGQGPKLLIQFQNNGVVDDSQLPKDRFSAERLKGVDSTLKIQPAKLEDSAVYLCASSFNPREQGSGPEAFFGQGTRLTVV.

The V gene is TRBV21-1, the J gene TRBJ1-5. TRBV21-1 is noted as a pseudogene. The CDR3 runs to 16 residues. The CDR3 DNA reads TGTGCCAGCAGACCGAGGGGGGGGCGGGAAAGTCAGCCCCAGCATTTT. Protein: CASRPRGGRESQPQHF.

The rearrangement links TRBV19 to TRBJ1-1; D is unresolved. CDR1 and CDR2 from the germline V gene are LNHDA and SQIVND (reference sequence). The CDR3 length is 15 residues. V was pared by 1 base and J by 2 bases, with 11 bases between. The CDR3 loop is CASSIGTRANTEAFF. The DNA for the CDR3 is TGTGCCAGTAGTATAGGGACGCGGGCCAACACTGAAGCTTTCTTT.

This clone was counted only a few times. This chain links TRBV19 with TRBJ1-2; TRBD1 is a possible D gene (5 bases). The CDR3 length is 12 residues. The V gene lost 5 bases and the J gene lost 7 bases, with 11 bases spanning the gap. Germline loops: CDR1 LNHDA, CDR2 SQIVND (reference sequence). CDR3 in amino acids: CASSAGFSGYTF. The CDR3 bases are TGTGCCAGTAGTGCAGGGTTCAGTGGCTACACCTTC.

The J gene is TRBJ1-1, the V gene TRBV28, with D perhaps matching TRBD1 (6 bases). The germline CDR1 and CDR2 sequences are MDHEN and SYDVKM. There are 13 residues in the CDR3. Trimming took off 3 bases at V and 4 bases at J, with 9 bases between the two ends. The CDR3, as DNA: TGTGCCAGCAGTTTCAGGGGTGGCACTGAAGCTTTCTTT. Translating it yields CASSFRGGTEAFF.

The V and J genes are TRBV11-2 and TRBJ2-7; no clear D. CDR3 length equals 14 residues. CDR1 and CDR2 (germline): SGHAT, FQNNGV. Deletions cut 0 bases from V and 0 bases from J, with 6 bases between. CDR3 bases: TGTGCCAGCAGCTTAGAGGTGGGCTCCTACGAGCAGTACGTC. Its translation is CASSLEVGSYEQYV.